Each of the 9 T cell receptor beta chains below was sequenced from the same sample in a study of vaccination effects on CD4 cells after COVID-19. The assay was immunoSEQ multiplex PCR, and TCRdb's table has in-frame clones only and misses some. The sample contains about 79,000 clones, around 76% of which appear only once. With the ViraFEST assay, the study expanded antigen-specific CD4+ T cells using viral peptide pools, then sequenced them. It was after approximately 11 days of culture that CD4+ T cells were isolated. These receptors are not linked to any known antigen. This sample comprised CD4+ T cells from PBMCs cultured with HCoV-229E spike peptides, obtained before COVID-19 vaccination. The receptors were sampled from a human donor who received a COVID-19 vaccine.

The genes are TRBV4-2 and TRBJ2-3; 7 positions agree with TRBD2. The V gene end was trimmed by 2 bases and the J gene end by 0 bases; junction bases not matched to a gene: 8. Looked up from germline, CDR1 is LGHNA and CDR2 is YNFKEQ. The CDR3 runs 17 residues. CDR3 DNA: TGTGCCAGCAGCCAACCACGAGCGGGGCTAAGCACAGATACGCAGTATTTT. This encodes CASSQPRAGLSTDTQYF.

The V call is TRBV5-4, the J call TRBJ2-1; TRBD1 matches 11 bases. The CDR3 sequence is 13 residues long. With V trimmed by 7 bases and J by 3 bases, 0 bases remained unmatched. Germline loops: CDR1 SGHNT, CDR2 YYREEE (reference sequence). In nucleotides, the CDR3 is TGTGCCAGCGGGACAGGGGGCTACAATGAGCAGTTCTTC. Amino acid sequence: CASGTGGYNEQFF.

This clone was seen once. The CDR3 here is CASSLSRENTEAFF. The CDR3 coding sequence is TGTGCCAGCAGCTTATCCCGGGAGAACACTGAAGCTTTCTTT. The chain uses TRBV7-2 and TRBJ1-1; D unclear. This CDR3 spans 14 amino acids. Germline-derived CDR1 and CDR2 are SGHTA and FQGNSA. V dropped 2 bases and J dropped 1 base, with 8 bases sitting between them.

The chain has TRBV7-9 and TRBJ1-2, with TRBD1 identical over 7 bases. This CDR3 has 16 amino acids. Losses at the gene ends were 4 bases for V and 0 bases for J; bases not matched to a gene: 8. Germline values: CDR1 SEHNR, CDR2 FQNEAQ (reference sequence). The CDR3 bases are TGTGCCAGCAGCTCCGGGGGGACAGCGGCTAACTATGGCTACACCTTC. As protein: CASSSGGTAANYGYTF.

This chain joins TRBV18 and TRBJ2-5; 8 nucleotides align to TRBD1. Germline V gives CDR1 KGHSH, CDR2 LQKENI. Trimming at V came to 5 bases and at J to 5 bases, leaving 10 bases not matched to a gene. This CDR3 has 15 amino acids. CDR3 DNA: TGTGCCAGCTCAACCATCCAGGGGGCCCAGGAGACCCAGTACTTC. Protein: CASSTIQGAQETQYF.

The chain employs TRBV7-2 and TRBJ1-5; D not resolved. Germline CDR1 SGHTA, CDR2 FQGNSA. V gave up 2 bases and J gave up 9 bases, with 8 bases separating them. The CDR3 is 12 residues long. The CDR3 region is CASSLSTGPQHF. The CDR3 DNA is TGTGCCAGCAGCTTAAGTACGGGGCCCCAGCATTTT.

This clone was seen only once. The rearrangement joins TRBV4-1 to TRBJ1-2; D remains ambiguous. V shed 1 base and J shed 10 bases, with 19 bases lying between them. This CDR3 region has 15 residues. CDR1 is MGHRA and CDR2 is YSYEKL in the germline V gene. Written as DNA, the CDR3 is TGCGCCAGCAGCCAAGCGACCGGGATTTCAACATTCTACACCTTC. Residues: CASSQATGISTFYTF.

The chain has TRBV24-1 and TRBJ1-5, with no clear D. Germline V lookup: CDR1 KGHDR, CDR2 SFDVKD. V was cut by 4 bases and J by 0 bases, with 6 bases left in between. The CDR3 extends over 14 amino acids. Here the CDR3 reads CATSDPYSNQPQHF. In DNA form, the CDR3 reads TGTGCCACCAGTGACCCGTATAGCAATCAGCCCCAGCATTTT.

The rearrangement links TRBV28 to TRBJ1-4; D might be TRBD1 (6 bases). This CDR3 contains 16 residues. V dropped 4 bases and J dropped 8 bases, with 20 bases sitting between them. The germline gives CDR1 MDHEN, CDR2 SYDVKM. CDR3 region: CASSSYRDNWKEKLFF. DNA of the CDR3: TGTGCCAGCAGTTCGTACCGGGACAACTGGAAAGAAAAACTGTTTTTT.